This T cell receptor (beta chain) emerged from a study of cytomegalovirus exposure and HLA in healthy donors. The PCR employed 60 Vbeta primers together with 13 Jbeta primers. Libraries were prepared by immunoSEQ multiplex PCR; TCRdb keeps only in-frame clonotypes and omits some of them. The sample consists of 200,000 to 250,000 clones, about 85% of them appearing once. Per the germline V gene, CDR1 is MNHEY and CDR2 is SVGAGI. The ends were cut back, 6 bases at V and 0 bases at J, with 9 bases in the middle. The CDR3 is made up of 13 amino acids. The sequenced sample was PBMCs. The sequence came from a girl aged 2 to 10 in good health and CMV-seronegative. This chain links TRBV6-5 with TRBJ2-7, with D possibly matching TRBD2 (5 bases). DNA of the CDR3: TGTGCCAGCAGGAGGGTGAGCTCCTACGAGCAGTACTTC. It codes for CASRRVSSYEQYF.